What follows are 15 T cell receptor beta chains derived from one specimen sequenced in a study of blood T cells in healthy people across ages. A sample-barcoded 5' primer and a J-beta primer mix were used in a second PCR of about 6 to 12 cycles. TCRdb fed the 5' RACE reads into MiXCR, producing one record per CDR3 protein. The table has 380,000 or so distinct CDR3 sequences, about 49% seen once; the top ten hold roughly 51%. The sequenced sample was blood. These receptor sequences come from a man aged 60 to 69 in good health.

The chain is built from TRBV3-1 and TRBJ2-5; tentative D call: TRBD2 (6 bases). CDR1 is LGHDT, CDR2 YNNKEL, per germline (reference sequence). Trimming stripped 4 bases from V and 5 bases from J, with 11 bases between. CDR3 length: 13 residues. Written as DNA, the CDR3 is TGTGCCAGCAGCCGGACCAGCGGGGAGACCCAGTACTTC. Amino acid sequence: CASSRTSGETQYF.

The rearrangement joins TRBV27 to TRBJ2-1, with TRBD2 matching 13 bases. Germline V gene data show CDR1 as MNHEY and CDR2 as SMNVEV (reference sequence). The CDR3 has 16 amino acids. V lost 8 bases to trimming and J lost 8 bases; unmatched junction nucleotides: 12. CDR3: CASQGGRTSGSHEQFF. CDR3 nucleotides: TGTGCCAGCCAAGGGGGGAGGACTAGCGGGAGTCATGAGCAGTTCTTC.

The rearrangement links TRBV7-9 to TRBJ2-1; D perhaps matches TRBD1 (5 bases). The germline V and J ends were trimmed by 4 bases and 2 bases, with 12 bases remaining between them. The germline V gene encodes CDR1 SEHNR and CDR2 FQNEAQ (reference sequence). The CDR3 runs 15 residues. The CDR3 region is CASSSTGATYNEQFF. The CDR3 DNA is TGTGCCAGCAGCTCCACAGGAGCCACCTACAATGAGCAGTTCTTC.

V gene TRBV20-1 combines with J gene TRBJ2-7; the D gene is possibly TRBD2 (5 bases). The J call is in doubt because the DNA end fits TRBJ2-5 better. CDR3 length equals 16 residues. CDR1 DFQATT and CDR2 SNEGSKA come from the germline V gene (reference sequence). CDR3 sequence (DNA): TGCAGTGCTAGACCTTTCCAGCGGCATCTTGGAGAGACCCAGTACTTC. Amino acids: CSARPFQRHLGETQYF.

The chain is built from TRBV20-1 and TRBJ2-7, with 9 bases that match TRBD1. Germline V CDR1 and CDR2: DFQATT, SNEGSKA (reference sequence). V trimming: 4 bases; J trimming: 0 bases; junction bases outside the gene matches: 4. The CDR3 extends over 14 amino acids. The CDR3 spells CSAKQGASSYEQYF. CDR3 coding DNA: TGCAGTGCTAAACAGGGGGCCAGCTCCTACGAGCAGTACTTC.

This clonotype was seen only once. A read error may produce the germline difference seen at one junction end. The chain joins TRBV20-1 to TRBJ2-1; 11 bases agree with TRBD2. Germline CDR1 DFQATT, CDR2 SNEGSKA (reference sequence). CDR3 length: 16 amino acids. In nucleotides, the CDR3 is TGCAGTGCTAGAGAGGGGACTAGCGGTTCCTACAATGAGAAGTTCTTC. The encoded protein is CSAREGTSGSYNEKFF.

The chain couples TRBV29-1 to TRBJ2-4; no firm D call. Germline CDR1 reads SQVTM; CDR2 reads ANQGSEA. Trimming removed 0 bases at V and 6 bases at J, with 9 bases between. The CDR3 consists of 13 residues. In nucleotides, the CDR3 is TGCAGCGTTGAAGATTCGATGAGAAACATTCAGTACTTC. Protein sequence: CSVEDSMRNIQYF.

The CDR3 is CASSRDRVYGYTF. The CDR3 DNA reads TGTGCCAGCAGTCGGGACAGGGTCTATGGCTACACCTTC. The chain uses TRBV6-5 and TRBJ1-2; 9 nucleotides match TRBD1. This CDR3 spans 13 amino acids. Germline V gives CDR1 MNHEY, CDR2 SVGAGI. The J segment lost 4 bases and the V segment lost 5 bases, leaving 2 bases of the junction unmatched.

This clonotype has ten or more counts. J is TRBJ1-2 and V is TRBV28; D might be TRBD1 (6 bases). The germline gives CDR1 MDHEN, CDR2 SYDVKM. The V gene lost 5 bases and the J gene lost 3 bases, with 16 bases spanning the gap. CDR3 length: 15 residues. The CDR3 loop reads CASSDWGANHYGYTF. The CDR3 region has the DNA TGTGCCAGCAGTGACTGGGGGGCTAACCACTATGGCTACACCTTC.

This chain joins TRBV21-1 and TRBJ1-4; the table gives TRBD1 as D, unverified against the DNA. TRBV21-1 counts as a pseudogene. CDR3 size: 15 residues. The CDR3 coding sequence is TGTGCCAGCAGCAGGAACAGGGGGCGCGGTGAAAAACTGTTTTTT. Translation: CASSRNRGRGEKLFF.

The CDR3 DNA sequence: TGTGCCATCAGTCCCGACAGGGGCGAGACCCAGTACTTC. This gives the protein CAISPDRGETQYF. This chain connects TRBV10-3 to TRBJ2-5; the match to TRBD1 covers 8 bases. The CDR3 length is 13 residues. V shed 5 bases and J 5 bases; nucleotides not matched to a gene: 4. Germline CDR1 is ENHRY and CDR2 is SYGVKD.

This chain joins TRBV29-1 and TRBJ1-2; D might be TRBD1 (6 bases). The germline V and J ends were trimmed by 6 bases and 2 bases, with 13 bases remaining between them. Germline V gene sequence: CDR1 SQVTM, CDR2 ANQGSEA. The CDR3 length is 13 residues. The CDR3 reads CSVYAGTNYGYTF. CDR3 in DNA: TGCAGCGTGTATGCCGGGACAAACTATGGCTACACCTTC. Based on the CDR3 plus reference TRBV29-1 and TRBJ1-2, the full variable domain is SAVISQKPSRDICQRGTSLTIQCQVDSQVTMMFWYRQQPGQSLTLIATANQGSEATYESGFVIDKFPISRPNLTFSTLTVSNMSPEDSSIYLCSVYAGTNYGYTFGSGTRLTVV.

The rearrangement links TRBV15 to TRBJ2-1, with 11 bases identical to TRBD1. The V gene's germline CDR1 is LNHNV and CDR2 YYDKDF (reference sequence). The CDR3 sequence is 16 residues long. The V and J ends lost 5 bases and 7 bases, in that order; junction bases with no gene match: 10. CDR3 nucleotides: TGTGCCACCAGCTGGACAGGGGGCGGGAGAAGGAATGAGCAGTTCTTC. Protein: CATSWTGGGRRNEQFF. Supplemented by reference TRBV15 and TRBJ2-1, the full variable domain reads DAMVIQNPRYQVTQFGKPVTLSCSQTLNHNVMYWYQQKSSQAPKLLFHYYDKDFNNEADTPDNFQSRRPNTSFCFLDIRSPGLGDTAMYLCATSWTGGGRRNEQFFGPGTRLTVL.

The rearrangement joins TRBV7-8 to TRBJ2-1; no reliable D call. V was cut by 6 bases and J by 7 bases, with 13 bases left in between. The CDR3 is made up of 13 amino acids. Germline V lookup: CDR1 SGHVS, CDR2 FQNEAQ. In DNA, the CDR3 is TGTGCCAGCAGTATGGACCCTGAAAATGAGCAGTTCTTC. Translated, it gives CASSMDPENEQFF. The whole variable domain, remainder taken from reference TRBV7-8 and TRBJ2-1, is GAGVSQSPRYKVAKRGQDVALRCDPISGHVSLFWYQQALGQGPEFLTYFQNEAQLDKSGLPSDRFFAERPEGSVSTLKIQRTQQEDSAVYLCASSMDPENEQFFGPGTRLTVL.

The chain recombines TRBV20-1 with TRBJ2-6; perhaps TRBD2 as D (6 bases). V was cut by 0 bases and J by 0 bases, with 9 bases left in between. Germline V lookup: CDR1 DFQATT, CDR2 SNEGSKA (reference sequence). There are 16 residues in the CDR3. The CDR3 is CSARDWGDSGANVLTF. As DNA, the CDR3 is TGCAGTGCTAGAGATTGGGGGGACTCTGGGGCCAACGTCCTGACTTTC.